This is a list of T cell receptor beta chains from one sample in a study of CD8+CD57+ T cells in acquired aplastic anemia. Each CDR3 protein is one row after TCRdb ran MiXCR on the reads. Of about 180,000 distinct CDR3 sequences listed, roughly 60% were seen once; the top ten hold 40% to 50%. The sample was sorted CD4+, CD8+, or CD8+CD57+ T cells (not recorded which) from PBMCs. The receptors originated from a human donor with aplastic anemia. Each CDR3 is given with its conserved first and last residue. D genes are given only for firm matches. A clone size is listed for some rows: how often the clone was seen (once, few, many), or a class if it is expanded.

d_call	v_call	j_call	clone_size	cdr3_aa	cdr3_nt
NA	TRBV14	TRBJ1-2	NA	CASSRLIDYGYTF	TGTGCCAGCAGTCGACTCATCGACTATGGCTACACCTTC
NA	TRBV7-8	TRBJ1-3	NA	CASSLRGATSGNTIYF	TGTGCCAGCAGCTTAAGGGGGGCGACGTCTGGAAACACCATATATTTT
TRBD2	TRBV9	TRBJ2-1	NA	CASSVTSGDYNEQFF	TGTGCCAGCAGCGTGACTAGCGGGGACTACAATGAGCAGTTCTTC
NA	TRBV20-1	TRBJ2-6	NA	CSARHRSSGANVLTF	TGCAGTGCTAGACACCGGAGCTCTGGGGCCAACGTCCTGACTTTC
NA	TRBV7-9	TRBJ2-7	NA	CASSQTTSSGDPYEQYF	TGTGCCAGCAGCCAAACCACTTCGTCAGGGGATCCCTACGAACAGTACTTC
TRBD2	TRBV20-1	TRBJ2-7	NA	CSAAGLAGGVGYEQYF	TGCAGTGCCGCCGGACTAGCGGGGGGTGTTGGCTACGAGCAGTACTTC
NA	TRBV12-3/TRBV12-4	TRBJ1-5	NA	CASGWGISNQPQHF	TGTGCTAGTGGTTGGGGAATTAGCAATCAGCCCCAGCATTTT
NA	TRBV7-3	TRBJ2-7	NA	CASSLPNTLEYF	TGTGCCAGCAGCTTACCGAACACGCTGGAATACTTC
NA	TRBV19	TRBJ1-1	NA	CASREAEAFF	TGTGCCAGTAGGGAGGCTGAAGCTTTCTTT
TRBD1	TRBV10-3	TRBJ2-7	many	CAISGPGTGAPYEQYF	TGTGCCATCAGTGGCCCGGGGACAGGGGCACCCTACGAGCAGTACTTC
NA	TRBV7-9	TRBJ2-1	NA	CASSLAYGSEQFF	TGTGCCAGCAGCTTAGCGTATGGGTCTGAGCAGTTCTTC
TRBD1	TRBV14	TRBJ1-2	NA	CASSQALTGGRGATF	TGTGCCAGCAGCCAAGCCTTGACAGGGGGACGGGGAGCGACCTTC
NA	TRBV2	TRBJ2-5	NA	CASSRPLGTQYF	TGTGCCAGCAGCCGTCCCCTAGGGACCCAGTACTTC
TRBD1	TRBV25-1	TRBJ2-1	NA	CASSEGMGTGAYNEQFF	TGTGCCAGCAGTGAAGGGATGGGGACAGGGGCATACAATGAGCAGTTCTTC
TRBD1	TRBV6-4	TRBJ2-7	many	CASSVDMGQGYEQYF	TGTGCCAGCAGTGTAGATATGGGACAGGGCTACGAGCAGTACTTC
NA	TRBV25-1	TRBJ1-1	once	CASSEPNTEAFF	TGTGCCAGCAGTGAACCGAACACTGAAGCTTTCTTT
TRBD1	TRBV4-1	TRBJ1-5	many	CASSQDRGNNQPQHF	TGCGCCAGCAGCCAGGACAGGGGTAACAATCAGCCCCAGCATTTT
NA	TRBV2	TRBJ1-1	NA	CASSEGRGAGGAFF	TGTGCCAGCAGTGAAGGTCGGGGAGCCGGAGGAGCTTTCTTT
TRBD2	TRBV24-1	TRBJ2-5	NA	CATRGLAETQYF	TGTGCCACCAGGGGACTAGCGGAGACCCAGTACTTC
TRBD1	TRBV20-1	TRBJ1-1	NA	CSMSTGGGLHTEAFF	TGCAGTATGAGCACAGGGGGCGGCCTGCACACTGAAGCTTTCTTT
TRBD1	TRBV24-1	TRBJ2-7	NA	CATSEGQDSWNEQYF	TGTGCCACCAGTGAAGGACAGGATTCGTGGAACGAGCAGTACTTC
NA	TRBV20-1	TRBJ2-7	NA	CSAIPLGEQYF	TGCAGTGCTATACCCCTAGGCGAGCAGTACTTC
NA	TRBV29-1	TRBJ1-2	few	CSVVTGPTPTSGYTF	TGCAGCGTTGTGACGGGACCGACCCCGACCAGTGGCTACACCTTC
TRBD1	TRBV20-1	TRBJ1-2	many	CSARRGQETYGYTF	TGCAGTGCCCGAAGGGGACAGGAAACCTATGGCTACACCTTC
NA	TRBV12-5	TRBJ1-1	NA	CASSYDSEAFF	TGTGCCAGCAGTTACGACAGTGAAGCTTTCTTT
TRBD2	TRBV20-1	TRBJ2-3	few	CSARLAGGTDTQYF	TGCAGTGCTAGATTAGCGGGAGGCACAGATACGCAGTATTTT
NA	TRBV29-1	TRBJ2-2	NA	CSALQGPTGELFF	TGCAGCGCATTACAGGGACCCACCGGGGAGCTGTTTTTT
TRBD2	TRBV2	TRBJ2-7	NA	CASSLAGDREQYF	TGTGCCAGTTCTCTAGCGGGAGATCGCGAGCAGTACTTC
NA	TRBV7-7	TRBJ2-7	many	CASSLRFGQSYEQYF	TGTGCCAGCAGCTTACGGTTCGGACAGAGCTACGAGCAGTACTTC
NA	TRBV7-3	TRBJ1-3	once	CASSLLGRSSGNTIYF	TGTGCCAGCAGCTTATTGGGACGGTCCTCTGGAAACACCATATATTTT
NA	TRBV2	TRBJ1-1	few	CASSGLMNTEAFF	TGTGCCAGCAGTGGGTTAATGAACACTGAAGCTTTCTTT
NA	TRBV15	TRBJ1-3	few	CATSRGGRADF	TGTGCCACCAGCAGAGGTGGGAGAGCGGATTTT
NA	TRBV7-6	TRBJ2-5	NA	CASSFLVWETQYF	TGTGCCAGCAGCTTTTTGGTTTGGGAGACCCAGTACTTC
NA	TRBV25-1	TRBJ1-4	NA	CASSEWGREKLFF	TGTGCCAGCAGTGAGTGGGGGCGTGAAAAACTGTTTTTT
NA	TRBV27	TRBJ2-7	NA	CASSHGTRSYEQYF	TGTGCCAGCAGTCACGGGACCCGGAGTTACGAGCAGTACTTC
NA	TRBV4-3	TRBJ2-3	NA	CASSTGASIDTQYF	TGCGCCAGCAGTACGGGAGCGAGTATCGATACGCAGTATTTT
TRBD1	TRBV7-9	TRBJ2-7	NA	CASSDGTGLGEQYF	TGTGCCAGCAGCGACGGGACAGGCTTGGGAGAGCAATACTTC
NA	TRBV7-9	TRBJ1-2	NA	CASSLAVSWGYTF	TGTGCCAGCAGCTTAGCAGTCTCCTGGGGCTACACCTTC